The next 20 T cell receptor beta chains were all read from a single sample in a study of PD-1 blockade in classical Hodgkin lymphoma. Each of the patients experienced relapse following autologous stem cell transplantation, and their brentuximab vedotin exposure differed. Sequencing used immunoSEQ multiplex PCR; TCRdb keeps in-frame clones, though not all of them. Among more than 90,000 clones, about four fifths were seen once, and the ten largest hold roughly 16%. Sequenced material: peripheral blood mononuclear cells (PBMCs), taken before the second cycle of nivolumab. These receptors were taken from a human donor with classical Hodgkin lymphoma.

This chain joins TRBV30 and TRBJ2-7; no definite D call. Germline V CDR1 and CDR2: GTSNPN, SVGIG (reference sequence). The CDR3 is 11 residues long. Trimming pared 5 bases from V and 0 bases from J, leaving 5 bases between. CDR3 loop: CAWASSYEQYF. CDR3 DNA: TGTGCCTGGGCTAGCTCCTACGAGCAGTACTTC. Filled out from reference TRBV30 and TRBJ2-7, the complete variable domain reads SQTIHQWPATLVQPVGSPLSLECTVEGTSNPNLYWYRQAAGRGLQLLFYSVGIGQISSEVPQNLSASRPQDRQFILSSKKLLLSDSGFYLCAWASSYEQYFGPGTRLTVT.

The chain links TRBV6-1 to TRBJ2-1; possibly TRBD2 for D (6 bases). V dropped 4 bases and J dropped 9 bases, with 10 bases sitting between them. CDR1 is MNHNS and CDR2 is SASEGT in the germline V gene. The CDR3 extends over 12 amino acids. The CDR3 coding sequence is TGTGCCAGCAGTGCGGGGGTCGGTGAGCAGTTCTTC. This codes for CASSAGVGEQFF.

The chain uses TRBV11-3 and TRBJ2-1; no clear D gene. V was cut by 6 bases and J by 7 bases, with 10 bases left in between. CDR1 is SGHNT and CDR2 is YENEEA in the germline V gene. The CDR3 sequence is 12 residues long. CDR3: CASSKAMNEQFF. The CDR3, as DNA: TGTGCCAGCAGTAAAGCCATGAATGAGCAGTTCTTC.

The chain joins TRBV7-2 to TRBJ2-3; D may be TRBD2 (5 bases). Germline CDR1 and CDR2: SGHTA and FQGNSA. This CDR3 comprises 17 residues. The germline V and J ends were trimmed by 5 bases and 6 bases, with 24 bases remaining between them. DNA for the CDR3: TGTGCCAGCAGCCGACCCCCTGGCCGCGGCCCGGGGGATACGCAGTATTTT. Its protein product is CASSRPPGRGPGDTQYF.

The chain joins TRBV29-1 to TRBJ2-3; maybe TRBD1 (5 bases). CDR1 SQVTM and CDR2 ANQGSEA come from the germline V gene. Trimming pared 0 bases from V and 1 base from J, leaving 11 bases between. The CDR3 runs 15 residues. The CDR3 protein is CSVEDPARGTDTQYF. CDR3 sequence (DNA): TGCAGCGTTGAAGATCCCGCCAGGGGCACAGATACGCAGTATTTT.

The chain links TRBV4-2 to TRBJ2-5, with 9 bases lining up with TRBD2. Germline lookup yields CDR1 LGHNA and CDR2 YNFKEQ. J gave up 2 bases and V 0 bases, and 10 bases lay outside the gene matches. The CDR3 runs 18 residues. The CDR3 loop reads CASSQDPPGAGGQETQYF. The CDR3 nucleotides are TGTGCCAGCAGCCAAGATCCGCCGGGAGCGGGAGGACAAGAGACCCAGTACTTC.

Here the CDR3 reads CAWKDRGQETQYF. The CDR3 nucleotides are TGTGCCTGGAAAGACAGGGGCCAAGAGACCCAGTACTTC. V gene TRBV30 combines with J gene TRBJ2-5, with 8 bases aligning to TRBD1. The CDR3 covers 13 residues. Germline trimming cut 4 bases from V and 1 base from J; bases unmatched to any gene: 2. Germline assignment: CDR1 GTSNPN and CDR2 SVGIG (reference sequence).

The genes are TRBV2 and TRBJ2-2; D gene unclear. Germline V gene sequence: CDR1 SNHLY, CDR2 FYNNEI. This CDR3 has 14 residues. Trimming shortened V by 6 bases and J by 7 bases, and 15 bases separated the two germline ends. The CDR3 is CASSLGPVGGELFF. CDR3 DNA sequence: TGTGCCAGCAGCCTGGGCCCGGTTGGCGGGGAGCTGTTTTTT.

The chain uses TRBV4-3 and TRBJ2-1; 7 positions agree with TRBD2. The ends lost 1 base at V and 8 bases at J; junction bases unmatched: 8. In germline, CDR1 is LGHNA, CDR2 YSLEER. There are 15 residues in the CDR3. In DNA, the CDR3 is TGCGCCAGCAGCCAAGGAGCGGGACGAGACCATGAGCAGTTCTTC. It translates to CASSQGAGRDHEQFF.

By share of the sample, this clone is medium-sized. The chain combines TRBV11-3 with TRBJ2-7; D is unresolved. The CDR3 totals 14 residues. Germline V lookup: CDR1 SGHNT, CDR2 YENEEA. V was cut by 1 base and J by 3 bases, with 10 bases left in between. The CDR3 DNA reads TGTGCCAGCAGCTTAGGTTTCGGAAACTACGAGCAGTACTTC. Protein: CASSLGFGNYEQYF.

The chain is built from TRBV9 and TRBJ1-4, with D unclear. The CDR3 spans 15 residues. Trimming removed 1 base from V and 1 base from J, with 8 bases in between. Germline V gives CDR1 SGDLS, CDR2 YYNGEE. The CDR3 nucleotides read TGTGCCAGCAGCGTATTTGGAGGAACTAATGAAAAACTGTTTTTT. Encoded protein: CASSVFGGTNEKLFF.

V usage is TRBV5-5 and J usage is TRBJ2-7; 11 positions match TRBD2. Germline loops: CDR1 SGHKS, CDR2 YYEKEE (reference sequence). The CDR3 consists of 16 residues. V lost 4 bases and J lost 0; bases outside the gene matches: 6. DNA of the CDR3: TGTGCCAGCAGCCCCTTGGGGACTAGCGGCTCCTACGAGCAGTACTTC. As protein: CASSPLGTSGSYEQYF.

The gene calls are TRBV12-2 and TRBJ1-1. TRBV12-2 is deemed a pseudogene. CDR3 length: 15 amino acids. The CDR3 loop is CASRLVRGEATEAFF. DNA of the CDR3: TGTGCAAGTCGCTTAGTCCGGGGTGAGGCCACTGAAGCTTTCTTT.

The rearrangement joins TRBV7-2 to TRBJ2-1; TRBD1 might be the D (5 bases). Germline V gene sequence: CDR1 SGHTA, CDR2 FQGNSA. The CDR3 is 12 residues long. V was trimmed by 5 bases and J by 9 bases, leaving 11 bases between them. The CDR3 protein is CASSRQIGEQFF. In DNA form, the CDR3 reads TGTGCCAGCAGCCGACAGATTGGTGAGCAGTTCTTC. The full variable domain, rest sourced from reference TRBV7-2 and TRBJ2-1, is GAGVSQSPSNKVTEKGKDVELRCDPISGHTALYWYRQSLGQGLEFLIYFQGNSAPDKSGLPSDRFSAERTGGSVSTLTIQRTQQEDSAVYLCASSRQIGEQFFGPGTRLTVL.

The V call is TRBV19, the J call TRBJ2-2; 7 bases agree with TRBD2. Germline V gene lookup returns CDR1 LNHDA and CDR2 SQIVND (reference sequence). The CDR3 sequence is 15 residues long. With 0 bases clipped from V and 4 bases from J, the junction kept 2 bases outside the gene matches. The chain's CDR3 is CASSIEGGTTGELFF. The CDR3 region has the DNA TGTGCCAGTAGTATAGAGGGGGGGACCACCGGGGAGCTGTTTTTT.

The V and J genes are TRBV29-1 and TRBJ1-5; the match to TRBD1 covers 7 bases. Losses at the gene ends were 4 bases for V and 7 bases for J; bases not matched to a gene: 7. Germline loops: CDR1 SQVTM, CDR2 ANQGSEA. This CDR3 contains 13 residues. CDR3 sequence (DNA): TGCAGCGTTGCAAGGGGGCAGGAACAGCCCCAGCATTTT. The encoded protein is CSVARGQEQPQHF.

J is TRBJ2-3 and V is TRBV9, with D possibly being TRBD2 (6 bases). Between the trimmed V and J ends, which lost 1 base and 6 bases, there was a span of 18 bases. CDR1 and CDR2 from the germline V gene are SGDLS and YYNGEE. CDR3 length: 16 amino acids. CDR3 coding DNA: TGTGCCAGCAGCGTATGGCGGGAACCCTCCGAGGATACGCAGTATTTT. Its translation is CASSVWREPSEDTQYF.

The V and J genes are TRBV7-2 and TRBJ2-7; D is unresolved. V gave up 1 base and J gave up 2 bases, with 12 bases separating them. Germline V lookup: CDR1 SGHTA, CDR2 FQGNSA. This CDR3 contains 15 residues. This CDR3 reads CASSLGLGSTYEQYF. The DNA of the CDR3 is TGTGCCAGCAGCTTAGGGCTGGGATCGACCTACGAGCAGTACTTC.

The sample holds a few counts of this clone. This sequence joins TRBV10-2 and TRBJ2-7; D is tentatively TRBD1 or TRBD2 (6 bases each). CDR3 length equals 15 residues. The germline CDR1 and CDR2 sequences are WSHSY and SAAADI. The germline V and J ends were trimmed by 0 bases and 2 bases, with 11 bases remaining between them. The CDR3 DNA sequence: TGCGCCAGCAGTGAGTCGGGGGGCACCGCCTACGAGCAGTACTTC. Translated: CASSESGGTAYEQYF.

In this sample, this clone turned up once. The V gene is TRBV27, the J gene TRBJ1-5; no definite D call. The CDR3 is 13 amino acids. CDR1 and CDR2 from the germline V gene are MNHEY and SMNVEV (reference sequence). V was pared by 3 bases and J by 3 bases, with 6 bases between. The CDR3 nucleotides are TGTGCCAGCAGTTTTGACCACAATCAGCCCCAGCATTTT. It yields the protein CASSFDHNQPQHF.